One sample yielded the 25 T cell receptor beta chains listed below, sequenced in a study of T cell responses to AZD1222 COVID-19 vaccine. Generated by immunoSEQ multiplex PCR, the TCRdb table keeps only in-frame clones and is missing some. The data show more than 80,000 clones, with roughly 88% seen just once and about 6% held by the top ten. The source material was peripheral blood, sampled on day 0 of AZD1222 vaccination. These receptors were taken from an adult in good health.

The chain joins TRBV24-1 to TRBJ2-6; 7 nucleotides match TRBD1. The CDR3 runs to 16 residues. The ends lost 3 bases at V and 2 bases at J; junction bases unmatched: 3. Germline V lookup: CDR1 KGHDR, CDR2 SFDVKD. CDR3 DNA: TGTGCCACCAGTGATCGACAGGGAGCTGGGGCCAACGTCCTGACTTTC. Translating it yields CATSDRQGAGANVLTF.

The chain recombines TRBV28 with TRBJ1-5; the D is unclear. The CDR3 covers 15 residues. V gave up 2 bases and J gave up 1 base, with 9 bases separating them. Germline V gene sequence: CDR1 MDHEN, CDR2 SYDVKM. CDR3 residues: CASSLSSGSNQPQHF. Written as DNA, the CDR3 is TGTGCCAGCAGTTTAAGCTCCGGAAGCAATCAGCCCCAGCATTTT.

J is TRBJ2-2 and V is TRBV6-5; 8 bases fit TRBD1. The germline CDR1 and CDR2 sequences are MNHEY and SVGAGI. The CDR3 covers 15 residues. J lost 0 bases, V lost 7 bases, and 4 bases had no gene match. As DNA, the CDR3 is TGTGCCAGCACAGGGGGCTGGACGAACACCGGGGAGCTGTTTTTT. The encoded protein is CASTGGWTNTGELFF.

The V and J genes are TRBV24-1 and TRBJ1-2; D is possibly TRBD1 (5 bases). The germline V and J ends were trimmed by 3 bases and 3 bases, with 10 bases remaining between them. This CDR3 region has 14 residues. Germline V gives CDR1 KGHDR, CDR2 SFDVKD. The CDR3 nucleotides read TGTGCCACCAGTGATCACGGGACCTACTATGGCTACACCTTC. Translated, it gives CATSDHGTYYGYTF.

This chain connects TRBV4-1 to TRBJ2-1; TRBD2 agrees at 9 bases. The CDR3 length is 20 residues. V shed 0 bases, J shed 5 bases, and the junction held 17 bases outside the gene matches. Germline-derived CDR1 and CDR2 are MGHRA and YSYEKL. This CDR3 reads CASSQEPARVAGGPNNEQFF. DNA for the CDR3: TGCGCCAGCAGCCAAGAGCCAGCCCGAGTCGCGGGAGGGCCCAACAATGAGCAGTTCTTC.

This clone has just one count. The V call is TRBV9, the J call TRBJ2-1; 9 bases map to TRBD1. The CDR3 length is 14 residues. V was pared by 3 bases and J by 6 bases, with 4 bases of the junction left unmatched. Per germline, CDR1 SGDLS and CDR2 YYNGEE. The CDR3 DNA sequence: TGTGCCAGCAGCGGGACAGGGGCGGGCAATGAGCAGTTCTTC. This translates into CASSGTGAGNEQFF.

The chain carries TRBV30 and TRBJ2-7; 7 bases fit TRBD1. The CDR3 contains 15 residues. Germline V gene sequence: CDR1 GTSNPN, CDR2 SVGIG (reference sequence). V dropped 2 bases and J dropped 9; count of bases not matched to a gene: 16. In DNA, the CDR3 is TGTGCCTGGAGTACGAGACAGGGACCCTTACGAGTGCAGTACTTC. Protein product: CAWSTRQGPLRVQYF.

This sequence joins TRBV6-5 and TRBJ1-6, with D uncertain. CDR1 and CDR2 from the germline V gene are MNHEY and SVGAGI. Trimming took off 1 base at V and 7 bases at J, with 5 bases between the two ends. The CDR3 has 13 amino acids. The CDR3 DNA reads as TGTGCCAGCAGTTACTATAAGAATTCACCCCTCCACTTT. The encoded protein is CASSYYKNSPLHF.

V gene TRBV6-6 combines with J gene TRBJ2-4; D call uncertain. CDR3 length: 14 amino acids. V lost 2 bases to trimming and J lost 3 bases, with 8 bases between them. The germline V gene has CDR1 MNHNY and CDR2 SVGAGI (reference sequence). CDR3: CASSYSTIKNIQYF. The CDR3 nucleotides are TGTGCCAGCAGTTACAGTACAATCAAAAACATTCAGTACTTC.

This chain connects TRBV5-5 to TRBJ1-4; unclear D gene. The CDR3 contains 12 residues. Germline CDR1 and CDR2: SGHKS and YYEKEE (reference sequence). Trimming stripped 4 bases from V and 3 bases from J, with 4 bases between. The CDR3 DNA follows: TGTGCCAGCAGCAAGGCTAATGAAAAACTGTTTTTT. This encodes CASSKANEKLFF.

A word on this clone: The DNA is omitted, as the CDR3 cannot be located on it reliably, and the CDR3 follows TCRdb's listing. This chain connects TRBV28 to TRBJ1-5. Per germline, CDR1 MDHEN and CDR2 SYDVKM. From its first to its last residue, the CDR3 has 12 amino acids. CDR3 region: CASTSGVQPQHF.

The V and J genes are TRBV4-2 and TRBJ1-5, with no clear D. V dropped 1 base and J dropped 3 bases, with 7 bases sitting between them. This CDR3 has 14 amino acids. Per germline, CDR1 LGHNA and CDR2 YNFKEQ. The CDR3: CASSQGPFNQPQHF. The CDR3 DNA sequence: TGTGCCAGCAGCCAAGGGCCCTTCAATCAGCCCCAGCATTTT.

This clone was counted once. The genes are TRBV7-9 and TRBJ1-1; D not certain. The CDR3 runs 13 residues. CDR1 and CDR2 (germline): SEHNR, FQNEAQ (reference sequence). The ends were cut back, 4 bases at V and 8 bases at J, with 14 bases in the middle. For the CDR3, the DNA is TGTGCCAGCAGCTATAGTCTGGGAACAGAAGCTTTCTTT. Translated: CASSYSLGTEAFF.

V is TRBV7-3 and J is TRBJ2-6; a possible D gene is TRBD1 (6 bases). This CDR3 is built from 16 residues. CDR1 is SGHTA, CDR2 FQGTGA, per germline. V lost 4 bases, J lost 8 bases, and 18 bases lay in between. CDR3 sequence (DNA): TGTGCCAGCAGCTCAGGGACAACCTTCCACTCCAACGTCCTGACTTTC. Its translation: CASSSGTTFHSNVLTF.

This clone was counted between two and nine times. This chain connects TRBV19 to TRBJ1-5; D possibly corresponds to TRBD1 (5 bases). The V gene's germline CDR1 is LNHDA and CDR2 SQIVND (reference sequence). The CDR3 has 15 amino acids. With 5 bases removed from V and 3 bases from J, the gap between germline ends came to 14 bases. The CDR3 nucleotides read TGTGCCAGTAGTGCCCGGGACGGGGACAATCAGCCCCAGCATTTT. Amino acid sequence: CASSARDGDNQPQHF.

The V call is TRBV27, the J call TRBJ2-2; TRBD2 is a possible D gene (5 bases). The germline V gene has CDR1 MNHEY and CDR2 SMNVEV (reference sequence). CDR3 length: 15 amino acids. V lost 0 bases to trimming and J lost 7 bases, with 12 bases between them. CDR3 nucleotides: TGTGCCAGCAGTTTATCTCTAGCCGCTCGCGGGGAGCTGTTTTTT. This translates into CASSLSLAARGELFF.

In its sample, this clone was seen a few times. The chain links TRBV11-1 to TRBJ1-2; no reliable D call. The V gene's germline CDR1 is SGHAT and CDR2 FQDESV (reference sequence). The length of the CDR3 is 12 residues. With 5 bases removed from V and 5 bases from J, the gap between germline ends came to 9 bases. As DNA, the CDR3 is TGTGCCAGCAGCCAACAGAGTTATGGCTACACCTTC. Its protein product is CASSQQSYGYTF.

V is TRBV5-1 and J is TRBJ2-1, with 9 positions matching TRBD2. The V gene end was trimmed by 2 bases and the J gene end by 6 bases; junction bases not matched to a gene: 9. The CDR3 runs 16 residues. Germline V gene sequence: CDR1 SGHRS, CDR2 YFSETQ. The CDR3 sequence is CASSFSGSEGFNEQFF. CDR3 sequence (DNA): TGCGCCAGCAGCTTTAGCGGGAGCGAGGGGTTCAATGAGCAGTTCTTC.

The chain carries TRBV19 and TRBJ1-1, with a tentative D call TRBD1 (5 bases). The CDR3 sequence is 13 residues long. Trimming left V 3 bases short and J 4 bases short, with 9 bases between. Germline assignment: CDR1 LNHDA and CDR2 SQIVND (reference sequence). DNA for the CDR3: TGTGCCAGTAGTATGACAGCAGGCACTGAAGCTTTCTTT. Protein sequence: CASSMTAGTEAFF.

The table lists this clone with a count of one. The chain uses TRBV30 and TRBJ1-2; tentatively, D is TRBD1 (5 bases). Deletions cut 0 bases from V and 8 bases from J, with 13 bases between. Germline CDR1 is GTSNPN and CDR2 is SVGIG (reference sequence). This CDR3 comprises 13 residues. The CDR3 nucleotides are TGTGCCTGGAGTGTTTCCGGGGCGCGGGGCTACACCTTC. It codes for CAWSVSGARGYTF.

The V call is TRBV3-1 (or the pseudogene TRBV3-2), the J call TRBJ1-1; D is undetermined. The V end was cut by 4 bases, the J end by 11 bases, with 17 bases between. This CDR3 has 13 residues. The germline gives CDR1 LGHDT, CDR2 YNNKEL (reference sequence). The DNA for the CDR3 is TGTGCCAGCAGCCTCTCCCACGTGTATGGGGCTTTCTTT. This sequence encodes CASSLSHVYGAFF.

This clone was picked up a small number of times. The genes are TRBV2 and TRBJ2-1; possibly TRBD1 for D (5 bases). There are 15 residues in the CDR3. V lost 2 bases to trimming and J lost 4 bases, with 12 bases between them. CDR1 SNHLY and CDR2 FYNNEI come from the germline V gene. The DNA of the CDR3 is TGTGCCAGCAGTGAAAATGACAGAATATACAATGAGCAGTTCTTC. Translation: CASSENDRIYNEQFF. Drawing the rest from reference TRBV2 and TRBJ2-1, the complete variable domain is EPEVTQTPSHQVTQMGQEVILRCVPISNHLYFYWYRQILGQKVEFLVSFYNNEISEKSEIFDDQFSVERPDGSNFTLKIRSTKLEDSAMYFCASSENDRIYNEQFFGPGTRLTVL.

The genes are TRBV5-1 and TRBJ2-3, with 9 positions matching TRBD2. The V segment lost 0 bases and the J segment 1 base; nucleotides outside the gene matches: 3. Germline V lookup: CDR1 SGHRS, CDR2 YFSETQ. The CDR3 runs to 16 residues. The CDR3 reads CASSLGASGGTDTQYF. For the CDR3, the DNA is TGCGCCAGCAGCTTGGGGGCTAGCGGGGGCACAGATACGCAGTATTTT.

This chain links TRBV15 with TRBJ1-1, with TRBD1 matching over 10 bases. CDR3 size: 16 residues. The junction had 3 bases not matched to a gene; V was cut back by 0 bases and J by 2 bases. Germline V gives CDR1 LNHNV, CDR2 YYDKDF (reference sequence). In nucleotides, the CDR3 is TGTGCCACCAGCAGAGATCGGGACAGGGGAAACACTGAAGCTTTCTTT. As protein: CATSRDRDRGNTEAFF.

V usage is TRBV5-4 and J usage is TRBJ2-1; D may correspond to TRBD1 or TRBD2 (6 bases each). V was pared by 2 bases and J by 7 bases, with 16 bases between. Germline V gives CDR1 SGHNT, CDR2 YYREEE (reference sequence). The CDR3 length is 15 residues. CDR3 DNA: TGTGCCAGCAGCTTCGGGGGCCGGGGAATGAATGAGCAGTTCTTC. Protein sequence: CASSFGGRGMNEQFF.